What follows are 4 T cell receptor beta chains derived from one specimen sequenced in a study of PD-1 blockade in mismatch repair-deficient tumors. Sequenced by immunoSEQ multiplex PCR; TCRdb stores in-frame clones only, minus some. The repertoire holds about 130,000 clones, with around nine tenths as singletons. Here the sequenced sample was peripheral blood, taken about 17 months after starting pembrolizumab. All receptors derive from an adult with mismatch repair-deficient cancer.

This clone has just one count. The V call is TRBV4-3, the J call TRBJ2-5; D could derive from TRBD1 or TRBD2 (5 bases each). V lost 3 bases to trimming and J lost 2 bases, with 10 bases between them. The CDR3 consists of 14 residues. The germline V gene encodes CDR1 LGHNA and CDR2 YSLEER. CDR3 bases: TGCGCCAGCAGCCAGATTGGGGGACAAGAGACCCAGTACTTC. It specifies CASSQIGGQETQYF.

The genes are TRBV6-5 and TRBJ2-1; tentative D call: TRBD1 (5 bases). The germline V gene encodes CDR1 MNHEY and CDR2 SVGAGI. This CDR3 contains 14 residues. V was pared by 3 bases and J by 4 bases, with 10 bases between. CDR3 in amino acids: CASSYFTGYNEQFF. The DNA for the CDR3 is TGTGCCAGCAGTTATTTTACAGGATACAATGAGCAGTTCTTC.

The chain links TRBV27 to TRBJ2-7; 11 nucleotides match TRBD1. The CDR3 covers 14 residues. J was trimmed by 4 bases and V by 4 bases; bases with no gene match: 3. Germline loops: CDR1 MNHEY, CDR2 SMNVEV (reference sequence). The CDR3 coding sequence is TGTGCCAGCAGTTCCGGGACAGGGGGTTACGAGCAGTACTTC. Protein sequence: CASSSGTGGYEQYF.

The V call is TRBV5-8, the J call TRBJ2-1; tentative D call: TRBD1 (5 bases). CDR1 and CDR2 from the germline V gene are SGHTS and YDEGEE. V was clipped by 4 bases and J by 15 bases, with 17 bases between them. The CDR3 is made up of 12 amino acids. The CDR3 here is CASSPRQGDGFF. DNA for the CDR3: TGTGCCAGCAGCCCCCGGCAGGGCGATGGGTTCTTC.